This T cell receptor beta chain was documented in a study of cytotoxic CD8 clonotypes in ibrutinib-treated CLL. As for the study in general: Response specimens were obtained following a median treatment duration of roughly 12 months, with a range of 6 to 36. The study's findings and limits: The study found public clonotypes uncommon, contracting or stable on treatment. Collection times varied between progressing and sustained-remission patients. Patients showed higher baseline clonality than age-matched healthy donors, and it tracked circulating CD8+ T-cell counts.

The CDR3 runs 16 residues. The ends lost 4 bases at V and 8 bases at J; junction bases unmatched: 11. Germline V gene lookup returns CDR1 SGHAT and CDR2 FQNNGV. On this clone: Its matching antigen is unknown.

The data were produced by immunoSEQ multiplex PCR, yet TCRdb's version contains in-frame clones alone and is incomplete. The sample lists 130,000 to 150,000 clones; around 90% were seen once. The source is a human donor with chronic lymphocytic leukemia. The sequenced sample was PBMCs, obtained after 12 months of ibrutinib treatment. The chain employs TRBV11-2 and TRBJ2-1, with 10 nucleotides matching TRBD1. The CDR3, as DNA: TGTGCCAGCAGCTCCTCCGACAGGGGGCGCAATTATGAGCAGTTCTTC. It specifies CASSSSDRGRNYEQFF.